This TCR beta chain was recovered during a study of shared clonotypes between healthy human individuals. Overall study context: Two female and three male donors aged 18 to 49 were enrolled. Study-wide points: Rarefaction gave evidence that sorted-subset sequencing remained incomplete despite large depth.

At the deep level, the assay was run. TCRdb's copy holds only in-frame clones and misses some; the assay was immunoSEQ multiplex PCR. In the table there are roughly 2,000,000 clones, 80% to 95% of which are singletons. Terminally differentiated effector memory CD45RA+ cells were left out of the naive CD8 fraction, which was CD45RO-negative and positively selected for CCR7. Looked up from germline, CDR1 is SGHDN and CDR2 is FVKESK. V was pared by 5 bases and J by 7 bases, with 11 bases between. This CDR3 comprises 12 residues. This clone turned up a few times. Its antigen is not identified. The sample taken for sequencing was naive CD8+ T cells from PBMCs. The TCR comes from a man between 18 and 35 years old in good health. Some clones in this sample may be carry-over from other donors' samples. The chain has TRBV14 and TRBJ1-1, with D perhaps matching TRBD1 (6 bases). The CDR3 loop reads CASSYGQIEAFF. The CDR3 region has the DNA TGTGCCAGCAGCTACGGACAGATTGAAGCTTTCTTT.